The sequence of this TCR beta chain was determined in a study of blood T cell repertoires in COVID-19. Background on the study: Researchers got acute and convalescent COVID-19 samples from the United States, Italy and Spain. Sample material is recorded as cDNA or gDNA derived from T cells, B-cell-depleted T cells, or PBMCs.

Per the germline V gene, CDR1 is SGDLS and CDR2 is YYNGEE. The CDR3 is 13 amino acids. V was pared by 2 bases and J by 2 bases, with 8 bases between. Authors' methods: Reference gene primer amplification yielded estimated nucleated cell counts. Profiled with immunoSEQ multiplex PCR; TCRdb holds only in-frame clones, not every one. That table supplies the V and J calls and clone size; D and trimming were determined from the DNA. The sample lists about 46,000 clones, 75% to 90% occurring once. The gene calls are TRBV9 and TRBJ2-7; no clear D. The specimen was peripheral blood. The receptor comes from a human donor in a cohort sampled during active COVID-19. CDR3 protein: CASSVGPTYEQYF. CDR3 nucleotides: TGTGCCAGCAGCGTCGGTCCTACCTACGAGCAGTACTTC.